This entry is about one T cell receptor beta chain. No antigen is known for it. Clones were read by immunoSEQ multiplex PCR, and TCRdb kept only the in-frame ones, dropping some. Of some 120,000 clones in the sample, 90% were seen once. The germline CDR1 and CDR2 sequences are SGHRS and YFSETQ. The CDR3 is 17 residues long. The V gene end was trimmed by 0 bases and the J gene end by 5 bases; junction bases not matched to a gene: 10. This entry comes from a study of graft-versus-host responses after intestinal transplantation. Study-level information: In this cohort, recipients had multivisceral, liver-intestinal, or isolated intestinal transplants.

Findings of the study overall: Peak circulating GvH clone levels tracked with early post-transplant HvG declines. Recipient marrow harbored GvH clones, some of which surfaced first in ileum or blood.

This specimen consisted of unstimulated CD4+ T cells sorted from spleen or lymph node cells, obtained before intestinal transplant. The clonotype originates from a human donor who received an intestinal transplant. The chain is built from TRBV5-1 and TRBJ2-3; TRBD2 matches at 9 bases. CDR3 region: CASSLVGGGASGDTQYF. The CDR3 DNA sequence: TGCGCCAGCAGCTTGGTTGGCGGGGGGGCGTCTGGAGATACGCAGTATTTT. Together with reference TRBV5-1 and TRBJ2-3, the CDR3 gives the full variable domain: KAGVTQTPRYLIKTRGQQVTLSCSPISGHRSVSWYQQTPGQGLQFLFEYFSETQRNKGNFPGRFSGRQFSNSRSEMNVSTLELGDSALYLCASSLVGGGASGDTQYFGPGTRLTVL.